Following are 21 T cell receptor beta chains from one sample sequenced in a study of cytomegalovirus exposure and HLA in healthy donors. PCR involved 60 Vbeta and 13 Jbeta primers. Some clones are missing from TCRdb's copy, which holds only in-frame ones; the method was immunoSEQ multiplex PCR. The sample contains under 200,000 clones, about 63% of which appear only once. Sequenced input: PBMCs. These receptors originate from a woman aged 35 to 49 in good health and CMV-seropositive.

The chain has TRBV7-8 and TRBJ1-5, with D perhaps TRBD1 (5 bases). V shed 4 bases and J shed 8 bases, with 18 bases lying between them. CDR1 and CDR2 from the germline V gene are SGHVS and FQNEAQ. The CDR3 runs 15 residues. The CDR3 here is CASSSIQGLREPQHF. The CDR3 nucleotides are TGTGCCAGCAGCTCAATTCAGGGACTTAGGGAGCCCCAGCATTTT.

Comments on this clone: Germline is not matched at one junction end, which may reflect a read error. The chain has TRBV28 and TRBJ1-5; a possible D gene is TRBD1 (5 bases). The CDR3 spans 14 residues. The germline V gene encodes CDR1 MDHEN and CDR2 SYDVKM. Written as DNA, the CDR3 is TGTGCCAGCATCCTTGGAGGGCTGGGGCAGCCCCAGAATTTT. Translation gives CASILGGLGQPQNF.

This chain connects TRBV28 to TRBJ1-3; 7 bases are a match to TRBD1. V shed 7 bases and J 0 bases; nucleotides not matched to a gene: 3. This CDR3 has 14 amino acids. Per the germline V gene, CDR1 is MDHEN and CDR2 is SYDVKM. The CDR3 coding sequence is TGTGCCAGCACCCCAGGGGGCTCTGGAAACACCATATATTTT. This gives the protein CASTPGGSGNTIYF.

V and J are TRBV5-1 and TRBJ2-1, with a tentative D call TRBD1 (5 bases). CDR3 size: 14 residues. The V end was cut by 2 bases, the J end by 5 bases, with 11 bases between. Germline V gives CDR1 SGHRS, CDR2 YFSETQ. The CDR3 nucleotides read TGCGCCAGCAGCTTACAGGCGTCCAACAATGAGCAGTTCTTC. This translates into CASSLQASNNEQFF.

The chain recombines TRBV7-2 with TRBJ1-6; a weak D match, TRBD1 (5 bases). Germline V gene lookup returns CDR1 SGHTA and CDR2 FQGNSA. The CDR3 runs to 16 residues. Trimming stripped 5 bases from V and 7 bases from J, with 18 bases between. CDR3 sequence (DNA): TGTGCCAGCAGCCCCCACCCGCCAGGGAAGAATTCACCCCTCCACTTT. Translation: CASSPHPPGKNSPLHF.

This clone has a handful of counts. DNA of the CDR3: TGCGCCAGCAGCCAAGAGGAGGGACCGGGGATGCAGCCCCAGCATTTT. Its protein product is CASSQEEGPGMQPQHF. This chain joins TRBV4-1 and TRBJ1-5; D may be TRBD1 (5 bases). The germline CDR1 and CDR2 sequences are MGHRA and YSYEKL. The germline V and J ends were trimmed by 0 bases and 7 bases, with 16 bases remaining between them. This CDR3 region has 16 residues.

CDR3 sequence: CASSFSGISTDTQYF. DNA for the CDR3: TGTGCCAGCAGCTTCTCAGGGATTAGCACAGATACGCAGTATTTT. The rearrangement uses TRBV9 and TRBJ2-3; D may be TRBD1 (5 bases). Germline CDR1 is SGDLS and CDR2 is YYNGEE. The CDR3 is 15 residues long. Trimming pared 4 bases from V and 0 bases from J, leaving 12 bases between.

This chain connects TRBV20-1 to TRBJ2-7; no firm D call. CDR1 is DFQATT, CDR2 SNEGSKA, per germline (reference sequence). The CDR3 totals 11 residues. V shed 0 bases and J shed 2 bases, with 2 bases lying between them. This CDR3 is CSARDTYEQYF. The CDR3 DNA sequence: TGCAGTGCTAGAGACACCTACGAGCAGTACTTC.

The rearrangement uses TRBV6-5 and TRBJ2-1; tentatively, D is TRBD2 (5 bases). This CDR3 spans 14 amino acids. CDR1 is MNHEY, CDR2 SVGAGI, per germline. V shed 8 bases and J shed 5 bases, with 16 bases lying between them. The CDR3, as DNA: TGTGCCAGCCGGGATGGTAGCGAGGACAATGAGCAGTTCTTC. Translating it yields CASRDGSEDNEQFF.

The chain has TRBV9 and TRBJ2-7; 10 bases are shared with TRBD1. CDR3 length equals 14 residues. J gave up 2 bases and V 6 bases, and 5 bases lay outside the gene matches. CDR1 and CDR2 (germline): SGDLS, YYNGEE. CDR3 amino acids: CASTPGQGPYEQYF. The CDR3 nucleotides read TGTGCCAGCACCCCGGGACAGGGGCCCTACGAGCAGTACTTC.

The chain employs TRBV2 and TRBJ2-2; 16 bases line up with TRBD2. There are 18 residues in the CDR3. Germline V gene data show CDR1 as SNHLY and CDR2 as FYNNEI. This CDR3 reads CATRGGLAGGRGTGELFF. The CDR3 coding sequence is TGTGCTACAAGAGGGGGACTAGCGGGGGGGCGTGGCACCGGGGAGCTGTTTTTT.

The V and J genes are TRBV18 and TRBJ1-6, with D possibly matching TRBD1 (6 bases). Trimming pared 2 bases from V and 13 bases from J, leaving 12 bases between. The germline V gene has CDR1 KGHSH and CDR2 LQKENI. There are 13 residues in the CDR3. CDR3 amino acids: CASSPVRGEPLHF. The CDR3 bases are TGTGCCAGCTCACCAGTCAGGGGAGAGCCCCTCCACTTT.

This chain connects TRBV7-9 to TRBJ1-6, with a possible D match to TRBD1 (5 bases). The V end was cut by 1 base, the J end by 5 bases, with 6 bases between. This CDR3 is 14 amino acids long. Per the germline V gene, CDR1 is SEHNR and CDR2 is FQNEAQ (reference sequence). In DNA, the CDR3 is TGTGCCAGCAGCTTAGAAGGGGATAATTCACCCCTCCACTTT. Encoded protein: CASSLEGDNSPLHF.

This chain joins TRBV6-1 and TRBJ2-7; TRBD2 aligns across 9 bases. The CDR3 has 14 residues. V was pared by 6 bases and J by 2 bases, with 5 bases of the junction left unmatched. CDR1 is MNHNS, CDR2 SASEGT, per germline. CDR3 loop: CASRSGGSPYEQYF. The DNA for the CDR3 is TGTGCCAGCAGGAGCGGGGGGTCCCCCTACGAGCAGTACTTC.

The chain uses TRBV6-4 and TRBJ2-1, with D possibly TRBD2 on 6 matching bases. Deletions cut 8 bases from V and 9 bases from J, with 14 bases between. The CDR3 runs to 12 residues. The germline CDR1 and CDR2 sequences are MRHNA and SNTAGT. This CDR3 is CASASEGGEQFF. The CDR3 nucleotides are TGTGCCAGCGCCTCGGAGGGCGGTGAGCAGTTCTTC.

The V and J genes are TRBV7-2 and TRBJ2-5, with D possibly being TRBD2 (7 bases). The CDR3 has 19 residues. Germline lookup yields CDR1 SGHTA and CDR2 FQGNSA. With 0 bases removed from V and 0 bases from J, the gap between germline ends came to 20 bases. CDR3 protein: CASSLAPYVRGGYQETQYF. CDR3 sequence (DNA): TGTGCCAGCAGCTTAGCCCCCTATGTCAGGGGAGGGTACCAAGAGACCCAGTACTTC.

The CDR3 is CASGMTGGGETQYF. The CDR3 bases are TGTGCTAGTGGTATGACAGGGGGCGGGGAGACCCAGTACTTC. The genes are TRBV12-5 and TRBJ2-5; 10 bases line up with TRBD1. The CDR3 length is 14 residues. Trimming took 5 bases from V and 5 from J; bases not matched to a gene: 5. Germline V gene data show CDR1 as LGHNT and CDR2 as FRNRAP.

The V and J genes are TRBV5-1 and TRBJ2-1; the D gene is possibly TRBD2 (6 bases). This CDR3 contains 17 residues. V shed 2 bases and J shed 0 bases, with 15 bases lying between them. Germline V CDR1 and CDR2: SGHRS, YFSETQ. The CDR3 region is CASSFGGYTSSYNEQFF. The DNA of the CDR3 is TGCGCCAGCAGCTTTGGGGGGTATACCTCCTCCTACAATGAGCAGTTCTTC.

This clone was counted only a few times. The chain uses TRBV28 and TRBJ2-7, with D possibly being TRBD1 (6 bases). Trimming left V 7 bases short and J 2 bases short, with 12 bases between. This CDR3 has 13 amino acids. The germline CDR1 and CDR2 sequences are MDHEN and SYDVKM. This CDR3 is CASTTGSAYEQYF. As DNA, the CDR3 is TGTGCCAGCACCACAGGGTCCGCCTACGAGCAGTACTTC.

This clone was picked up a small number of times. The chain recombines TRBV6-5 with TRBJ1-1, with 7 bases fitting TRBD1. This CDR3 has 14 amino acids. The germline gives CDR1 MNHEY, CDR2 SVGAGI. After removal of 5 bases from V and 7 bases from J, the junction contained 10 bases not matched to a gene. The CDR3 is CASSGYRGLGEAFF. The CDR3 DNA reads TGTGCCAGCAGTGGTTACAGGGGATTGGGTGAAGCTTTCTTT.

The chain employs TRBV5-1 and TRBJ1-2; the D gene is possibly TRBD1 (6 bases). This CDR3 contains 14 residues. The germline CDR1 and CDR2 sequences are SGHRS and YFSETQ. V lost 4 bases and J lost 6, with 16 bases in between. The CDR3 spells CASSLKQGRDGYTF. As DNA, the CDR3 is TGCGCCAGCAGCCTTAAACAGGGACGCGATGGCTACACCTTC.